Following are 25 T cell receptor beta chains from one sample sequenced in a study of shared clonotypes between healthy human individuals. Sequencing used immunoSEQ multiplex PCR; TCRdb keeps in-frame clones, though not all of them. Of about 2.4 million clones in the sample, around nine tenths were seen once. Sequencing input: naive CD4+ T cells sorted from blood. As for subset: CD45RA+ positively selected. These receptors all come from a man younger than 35 in good health.

This chain links TRBV11-2 with TRBJ2-5; TRBD1 might be the D (6 bases). Trimming left V 1 base short and J 0 bases short, with 9 bases between. Germline lookup yields CDR1 SGHAT and CDR2 FQNNGV. The CDR3 consists of 15 residues. The CDR3 loop is CASSLGTAYQETQYF. The CDR3 DNA reads as TGTGCCAGCAGCTTAGGGACAGCGTACCAAGAGACCCAGTACTTC.

V is TRBV7-9 and J is TRBJ2-6; TRBD1 or TRBD2 may be the D gene (5 bases each). The length of the CDR3 is 15 residues. V lost 5 bases and J 3 bases, leaving 11 bases between the germline ends. Per germline, CDR1 SEHNR and CDR2 FQNEAQ (reference sequence). The CDR3 spells CASSLLGVGANVLTF. In nucleotides, the CDR3 is TGTGCCAGCAGCCTCCTGGGGGTTGGGGCCAACGTCCTGACTTTC.

This clone appeared once. The rearrangement joins TRBV18 to TRBJ1-2, with D perhaps matching TRBD1 (5 bases). CDR1 is KGHSH, CDR2 LQKENI, per germline. Trimming cost V 3 bases and J 3 bases, with 14 bases left between them. CDR3 length: 15 residues. CDR3 sequence: CASSPLGDGDYGYTF. The DNA of the CDR3 is TGTGCCAGCTCACCCCTAGGGGACGGGGACTATGGCTACACCTTC.

The CDR3 loop is CASSYSDQGDIQYF. CDR3 in DNA: TGTGCCAGCAGTTACTCGGACCAAGGGGACATTCAGTACTTC. The gene calls are TRBV6-6 and TRBJ2-4, with a tentative D call TRBD1 (5 bases). The germline V gene has CDR1 MNHNY and CDR2 SVGAGI (reference sequence). The CDR3 is 14 residues long. V was clipped by 0 bases and J by 8 bases, with 11 bases between them.

CDR3 sequence reads: CASSQELRNTGELFF. DNA for the CDR3: TGTGCCAGCAGCCAAGAACTCAGGAACACCGGGGAGCTGTTTTTT. The V call is TRBV4-2, the J call TRBJ2-2; no firm D call. The CDR3 is 15 residues long. With 0 bases removed from V and 1 base from J, the gap between germline ends came to 6 bases. CDR1 is LGHNA and CDR2 is YNFKEQ in the germline V gene.

As to this clone: Within the sample, other DNA sequences also encode this same CDR3. The chain links TRBV5-1 to TRBJ2-7; 13 bases are a match to TRBD2. The V gene end was trimmed by 4 bases and the J gene end by 2 bases; junction bases not matched to a gene: 3. Germline CDR1 is SGHRS and CDR2 is YFSETQ. This CDR3 region has 15 residues. DNA of the CDR3: TGCGCCAGCAGCCGGACTAGCGGGGGTGCCTACGAGCAGTACTTC. It translates to CASSRTSGGAYEQYF. Supplemented by reference TRBV5-1 and TRBJ2-7, the full variable domain reads KAGVTQTPRYLIKTRGQQVTLSCSPISGHRSVSWYQQTPGQGLQFLFEYFSETQRNKGNFPGRFSGRQFSNSRSEMNVSTLELGDSALYLCASSRTSGGAYEQYFGPGTRLTVT.

The chain employs TRBV5-5 and TRBJ1-2; TRBD1 is a possible D gene (5 bases). V was trimmed by 3 bases and J by 1 base, leaving 10 bases between them. The CDR3 is 14 amino acids. The germline V gene encodes CDR1 SGHKS and CDR2 YYEKEE (reference sequence). The CDR3 reads CASSSGTGNYGYTF. DNA of the CDR3: TGTGCCAGCAGCTCCGGGACGGGTAACTATGGCTACACCTTC.

V and J are TRBV5-4 and TRBJ1-3; 8 nucleotides line up with TRBD1. The CDR3 is 16 residues long. The V segment lost 4 bases and the J segment 0 bases; nucleotides outside the gene matches: 6. Germline V gene lookup returns CDR1 SGHNT and CDR2 YYREEE (reference sequence). The CDR3 here is CASSPRTGNSGNTIYF. As DNA, the CDR3 is TGTGCCAGCAGCCCGCGGACAGGGAACTCTGGAAACACCATATATTTT.

The chain uses TRBV11-2 and TRBJ2-7; no clear D. The ends were cut back, 4 bases at V and 11 bases at J, with 15 bases in the middle. The CDR3 runs to 12 residues. CDR1 is SGHAT and CDR2 is FQNNGV in the germline V gene. In nucleotides, the CDR3 is TGTGCCAGCAGCTCCCTTTCCGAGGTAGAGTACTTC. Protein product: CASSSLSEVEYF.

V and J are TRBV9 and TRBJ2-1, with TRBD2 matching over 9 bases. Looked up from germline, CDR1 is SGDLS and CDR2 is YYNGEE. The CDR3 runs 15 residues. The ends lost 3 bases at V and 0 bases at J; junction bases unmatched: 1. CDR3 in amino acids: CASSASGASYNEQFF. The CDR3 nucleotides are TGTGCCAGCAGCGCTAGCGGGGCCTCCTACAATGAGCAGTTCTTC.

The genes are TRBV9 and TRBJ2-1, with TRBD2 identical over 11 bases. This CDR3 has 16 amino acids. Germline V CDR1 and CDR2: SGDLS, YYNGEE. V was clipped by 0 bases and J by 7 bases; unmatched bases: 6. The CDR3 region is CASSVVASGGRNEQFF. CDR3 coding DNA: TGTGCCAGCAGCGTAGTGGCTAGCGGGGGGCGAAATGAGCAGTTCTTC.

The chain couples TRBV9 to TRBJ1-5, with D possibly TRBD1 on 6 matching bases. The CDR3 covers 14 residues. The germline V gene encodes CDR1 SGDLS and CDR2 YYNGEE. Trimming cost V 6 bases and J 2 bases, with 12 bases left between them. The chain's CDR3 is CASNAGDGNQPQHF. The DNA of the CDR3 is TGTGCCAGCAACGCAGGGGATGGCAATCAGCCCCAGCATTTT.

The rearrangement uses TRBV11-2 and TRBJ1-1; D remains ambiguous. CDR1 and CDR2 (germline): SGHAT, FQNNGV. The length of the CDR3 is 13 residues. V lost 1 base and J lost 3, with 6 bases in between. The CDR3: CASSLVPDTEAFF. The CDR3, as DNA: TGTGCCAGCAGCTTAGTCCCAGACACTGAAGCTTTCTTT.

Here the CDR3 reads CASSFGLSIPYYSSYNEQFF. The CDR3 DNA follows: TGTGCCAGCAGCTTCGGACTCTCGATTCCATACTATAGCTCCTACAATGAGCAGTTCTTC. V gene TRBV7-3 combines with J gene TRBJ2-1; weak D call: TRBD2 (5 bases). Per germline, CDR1 SGHTA and CDR2 FQGTGA. This CDR3 contains 20 residues. Trimming stripped 3 bases from V and 0 bases from J, with 24 bases between.

V usage is TRBV6-4 and J usage is TRBJ2-1, with TRBD2 matching over 11 bases. Trimming at V came to 5 bases and at J to 6 bases, leaving 6 bases not matched to a gene. CDR3 length: 15 residues. Per germline, CDR1 MRHNA and CDR2 SNTAGT. CDR3 nucleotide sequence: TGTGCCAGCAGTATTAGCGGGGGGGCCGTCAATGAGCAGTTCTTC. This translates into CASSISGGAVNEQFF.

The chain recombines TRBV5-6 with TRBJ2-1, with a tentative D call TRBD2 (6 bases). The germline gives CDR1 SGHDT, CDR2 YYEEEE. The CDR3 has 14 residues. V was pared by 4 bases and J by 8 bases, with 16 bases between. CDR3: CASSRAGGWDEQFF. The DNA for the CDR3 is TGTGCCAGCAGCCGGGCTGGAGGGTGGGATGAGCAGTTCTTC.

A remark on this clone: The same CDR3 is also encoded by other DNA sequences in this sample. This chain connects TRBV7-2 to TRBJ1-5, with a possible D match to TRBD1 (5 bases). Trimming cost V 1 base and J 0 bases, with 7 bases left between them. The germline V gene encodes CDR1 SGHTA and CDR2 FQGNSA. This CDR3 has 15 residues. The CDR3 protein is CASSLDRGSNQPQHF. The DNA of the CDR3 is TGTGCCAGCAGCTTAGATAGGGGTAGCAATCAGCCCCAGCATTTT.

CDR3 coding DNA: TGCGCCAGCAGTCAAACCCTCTGGGATAGCGGGGGGGCGGTGGAAAACATTCAGTACTTC. Translating it yields CASSQTLWDSGGAVENIQYF. V is TRBV23-1 and J is TRBJ2-4; TRBD2 matches 11 bases. TRBV23-1 is identified as an open reading frame with a role that is uncertain. V dropped 2 bases and J dropped 5; count of bases not matched to a gene: 17. CDR3 length: 20 residues.

The chain joins TRBV6-5 to TRBJ2-7; D unresolved. Germline V gene lookup returns CDR1 MNHEY and CDR2 SVGAGI. Trimming removed 3 bases at V and 3 bases at J, with 9 bases between. This CDR3 region has 13 residues. Here the CDR3 DNA reads TGTGCCAGCAGTTATCTGGAGCGCTACGAGCAGTACTTC. This gives the protein CASSYLERYEQYF.

The chain is built from TRBV9 and TRBJ1-3, with 9 bases identical to TRBD1. CDR3 length: 15 amino acids. J gave up 4 bases and V 4 bases, and 6 bases lay outside the gene matches. CDR1 SGDLS and CDR2 YYNGEE come from the germline V gene. The CDR3 DNA is TGTGCCAGCAGCTCCCGGACAGGGGCAGGAAACACCATATATTTT. Its protein product is CASSSRTGAGNTIYF. The full variable domain, completed using reference TRBV9 and TRBJ1-3, is DSGVTQTPKHLITATGQRVTLRCSPRSGDLSVYWYQQSLDQGLQFLIQYYNGEERAKGNILERFSAQQFPDLHSELNLSSLELGDSALYFCASSSRTGAGNTIYFGEGSWLTVV.

The chain has TRBV27 and TRBJ1-2, with a possible D match to TRBD1 (6 bases). V dropped 4 bases and J dropped 8 bases, with 8 bases sitting between them. Per the germline V gene, CDR1 is MNHEY and CDR2 is SMNVEV (reference sequence). This CDR3 comprises 11 residues. CDR3 nucleotides: TGTGCCAGCAGTTCAGGGGCCGGCTACACCTTC. This encodes CASSSGAGYTF.

This clone has just a few counts. This chain joins TRBV10-3 and TRBJ1-1; D remains ambiguous. The CDR3 runs 12 residues. In germline, CDR1 is ENHRY, CDR2 SYGVKD. The germline V and J ends were trimmed by 6 bases and 4 bases, with 9 bases remaining between them. This CDR3 is CAISVTGTEAFF. In DNA form, the CDR3 reads TGTGCCATCAGCGTAACCGGCACTGAAGCTTTCTTT.

The chain combines TRBV19 with TRBJ2-1; 9 positions agree with TRBD2. The length of the CDR3 is 13 residues. From germline, CDR1 is LNHDA and CDR2 SQIVND (reference sequence). With 5 bases clipped from V and 8 bases from J, the junction kept 4 bases outside the gene matches. CDR3 in DNA: TGTGCCAGTAGTTTACAGCGGGAGGATGAGCAGTTCTTC. Encoded protein: CASSLQREDEQFF.

The V call is TRBV7-9, the J call TRBJ2-7, with 7 bases fitting TRBD2. This CDR3 is built from 16 residues. Germline assignment: CDR1 SEHNR and CDR2 FQNEAQ (reference sequence). V shed 4 bases, J shed 4 bases, and the junction held 13 bases outside the gene matches. The CDR3 region is CASSSTHSSGHYEQYF. Here the CDR3 DNA reads TGTGCCAGCAGCTCCACTCATTCTAGCGGACATTACGAGCAGTACTTC.

The chain uses TRBV4-1 and TRBJ1-1; D is possibly TRBD1 (5 bases). The ends were cut back, 5 bases at V and 3 bases at J, with 13 bases in the middle. The germline CDR1 and CDR2 sequences are MGHRA and YSYEKL. This CDR3 region has 14 residues. The CDR3 sequence is CASSTRGGDTEAFF. CDR3 nucleotides: TGCGCCAGCAGCACAAGGGGAGGCGACACTGAAGCTTTCTTT.